The present TCR beta chain was sequenced within a study of human thymus T cells. Whole-study findings and limits: Gene usage for V and J segments appeared biased in thymic and blood repertoires. As related research reported, thymic repertoires overlapped highly among unrelated individuals.

About this clone: Its antigen is not known.

The method was immunoSEQ multiplex PCR; TCRdb's version includes in-frame clones alone and lacks a portion of them. The sample has about 120,000 clones; around 94% are singletons. Resections were taken during corrective heart surgery, and the thymus tissue came from these. Each of the donors was a healthy Finnish infant who was undergoing open corrective cardiac surgery for congenital heart defects. V lost 5 bases to trimming and J lost 4 bases; unmatched junction nucleotides: 7. This CDR3 contains 15 residues. CDR1 and CDR2 from the germline V gene are SNHLY and FYNNEI. The sequenced material came from thymus tissue. This chain connects TRBV2 to TRBJ1-5, with TRBD1 matching over 8 bases. The receptor comes from a boy under two years old with a congenital heart defect but otherwise immunologically healthy. CDR3 sequence (DNA): TGTGCCAGCAGTAGACAGGGGAGGTCAAATCAGCCCCAGCATTTT. Residues: CASSRQGRSNQPQHF.